One sample yielded the 18 T cell receptor beta chains listed below, sequenced in a study of shared T cell receptors in the human thymus. Only in-frame clones appear in the TCRdb table, and some are missing; sequencing was by immunoSEQ multiplex PCR. This sample carries 720,000 or so clones, 80% to 90% of them seen once, and the ten largest clones take around 0.0094%. The data were also submitted as part of a second study, on human thymus T cells.

The specimen sequenced was thymocytes. These receptors were collected from a girl less than two years old with a congenital heart defect.

The rearrangement joins TRBV6-5 to TRBJ1-5, with a possible D match to TRBD1 (5 bases). CDR1 and CDR2 (germline): MNHEY, SVGAGI. The ends were cut back, 6 bases at V and 4 bases at J, with 13 bases in the middle. CDR3 length: 14 residues. Written as DNA, the CDR3 is TGTGCCAGCAGCCTCAGGGTCGGTAATCAGCCCCAGCATTTT. Translation: CASSLRVGNQPQHF.

The V and J genes are TRBV27 and TRBJ2-3, with TRBD2 identical over 12 bases. The CDR3 consists of 17 residues. V trimming: 0 bases; J trimming: 4 bases; junction bases outside the gene matches: 5. Germline V gene data show CDR1 as MNHEY and CDR2 as SMNVEV (reference sequence). The CDR3 region has the DNA TGTGCCAGCAGTTTATCCGTATCTAGCGGGGGGGCAGATACGCAGTATTTT. This gives the protein CASSLSVSSGGADTQYF.

This clone has a single count. The chain recombines TRBV2 with TRBJ2-5; 7 bases are shared with TRBD2. The CDR3 is 16 residues long. The germline V gene has CDR1 SNHLY and CDR2 FYNNEI. Trimming took 5 bases from V and 2 from J; bases not matched to a gene: 11. The CDR3 coding sequence is TGTGCCAGCAGTCGAAGAAGCAGGCGGGGGCAAGAGACCCAGTACTTC. Translation: CASSRRSRRGQETQYF.

The chain is built from TRBV27 and TRBJ2-7, with a possible D match to TRBD2 (7 bases). The CDR3 spans 16 residues. Trimming took off 0 bases at V and 5 bases at J, with 17 bases between the two ends. Germline CDR1 reads MNHEY; CDR2 reads SMNVEV (reference sequence). For the CDR3, the DNA is TGTGCCAGCAGTTTATCCAGTGGGGGGGGGCGGAACGAGCAGTACTTC. Amino acid sequence: CASSLSSGGGRNEQYF.

The rearrangement uses TRBV7-9 and TRBJ2-2, with 9 bases lining up with TRBD2. The CDR3 totals 18 residues. CDR1 and CDR2 (germline): SEHNR, FQNEAQ (reference sequence). V was clipped by 2 bases and J by 5 bases; unmatched bases: 12. In DNA, the CDR3 is TGTGCCAGCAGCTTACCCCATGGGCGGGGGGGCAGTACCGGGGAGCTGTTTTTT. Residues: CASSLPHGRGGSTGELFF.

The gene calls are TRBV30 and TRBJ2-6; the D gene is possibly TRBD1 (6 bases). This CDR3 comprises 14 residues. With 1 base removed from V and 6 bases from J, the gap between germline ends came to 10 bases. Germline V lookup: CDR1 GTSNPN, CDR2 SVGIG (reference sequence). CDR3 in DNA: TGTGCCTGGAGTGGGAAGGGACAGGCCAACGTCCTGACTTTC. Its protein is CAWSGKGQANVLTF.

This chain uses TRBV5-6 with TRBJ1-1; 8 bases map to TRBD1. The CDR3 runs 19 residues. Germline V gene data show CDR1 as SGHDT and CDR2 as YYEEEE. After removal of 0 bases from V and 4 bases from J, the junction contained 17 bases not matched to a gene. The CDR3 sequence: CASSLAAVAGGSEGTEAFF. Written as DNA, the CDR3 is TGTGCCAGCAGCTTGGCCGCGGTTGCAGGGGGCTCCGAAGGCACTGAAGCTTTCTTT.

The V and J genes are TRBV7-2 and TRBJ2-5; 9 bases align to TRBD2. Germline V CDR1 and CDR2: SGHTA, FQGNSA. Trimming at V came to 1 base and at J to 1 base, leaving 7 bases not matched to a gene. This CDR3 contains 17 residues. The CDR3 loop reads CASSLGGSGGPQETQYF. The DNA for the CDR3 is TGTGCCAGCAGCTTAGGGGGTAGCGGGGGCCCCCAAGAGACCCAGTACTTC. The whole variable domain, remainder taken from reference TRBV7-2 and TRBJ2-5, is GAGVSQSPSNKVTEKGKDVELRCDPISGHTALYWYRQSLGQGLEFLIYFQGNSAPDKSGLPSDRFSAERTGGSVSTLTIQRTQQEDSAVYLCASSLGGSGGPQETQYFGPGTRLLVL.

The chain links TRBV19 to TRBJ1-2; TRBD1 matches at 9 bases. Germline V gene sequence: CDR1 LNHDA, CDR2 SQIVND (reference sequence). V dropped 6 bases and J dropped 8; count of bases not matched to a gene: 4. This CDR3 has 12 amino acids. In DNA form, the CDR3 reads TGTGCCAGTAGCCTTGGGACAGGGGGCTACACCTTC. Translated, it gives CASSLGTGGYTF.

The rearrangement joins TRBV4-1 to TRBJ1-2; no definite D call. V lost 0 bases and J 8 bases, leaving 10 bases between the germline ends. The CDR3 runs to 13 residues. Germline lookup yields CDR1 MGHRA and CDR2 YSYEKL. CDR3: CASSQDPTWGYTF. The CDR3 nucleotides are TGCGCCAGCAGCCAAGATCCCACTTGGGGCTACACCTTC.

The rearrangement uses TRBV5-6 and TRBJ1-2; D is uncertain. Germline V gives CDR1 SGHDT, CDR2 YYEEEE. This CDR3 comprises 13 residues. Trimming shortened V by 3 bases and J by 8 bases, and 14 bases separated the two germline ends. CDR3 in amino acids: CASSSREAWGYTF. The DNA of the CDR3 is TGTGCCAGCAGCTCCCGTGAGGCCTGGGGCTACACCTTC.

The chain links TRBV7-9 to TRBJ2-2; no firm D call. This CDR3 has 14 amino acids. The V gene's germline CDR1 is SEHNR and CDR2 FQNEAQ (reference sequence). Trimming removed 2 bases at V and 2 bases at J, with 6 bases between. The CDR3, as DNA: TGTGCCAGCAGCTTACTTAGAAACACCGGGGAGCTGTTTTTT. Amino acid sequence: CASSLLRNTGELFF.

This clone was counted once. Other DNA sequences from this sample encode an identical CDR3 as well. The rearrangement joins TRBV9 to TRBJ2-5; 7 bases align to TRBD2. Germline CDR1 is SGDLS and CDR2 is YYNGEE. The CDR3 runs 14 residues. V gave up 2 bases and J gave up 1 base; unmatched junction bases: 2. In DNA form, the CDR3 reads TGTGCCAGCAGCGTTGGGGGGGTCCAAGAGACCCAGTACTTC. It encodes CASSVGGVQETQYF.

The rearrangement uses TRBV7-2 and TRBJ2-1, with a tentative D call TRBD1 (6 bases). The germline gives CDR1 SGHTA, CDR2 FQGNSA. The CDR3 runs 16 residues. V gave up 5 bases and J gave up 3 bases, with 17 bases separating them. The CDR3, as DNA: TGTGCCAGCAGCACAGGACAGACCGGGCGCTACAATGAGCAGTTCTTC. It specifies CASSTGQTGRYNEQFF.

This chain connects TRBV4-1 to TRBJ1-6; 8 positions agree with TRBD1. V dropped 0 bases and J dropped 6; count of bases not matched to a gene: 19. Germline lookup yields CDR1 MGHRA and CDR2 YSYEKL. The CDR3 runs 21 residues. The CDR3 region has the DNA TGCGCCAGCAGCCAAGATTGTTGCGGGACAGGACAGGAGCCGGGTAATTCACCCCTCCACTTT. Translating it yields CASSQDCCGTGQEPGNSPLHF.

The rearrangement uses TRBV20-1 and TRBJ2-1; D is ambiguous. Germline V gives CDR1 DFQATT, CDR2 SNEGSKA (reference sequence). V gave up 1 base and J gave up 9 bases, with 7 bases separating them. The CDR3 sequence is 11 residues long. The CDR3 spells CSARVSGEQFF. In nucleotides, the CDR3 is TGCAGTGCTAGAGTATCGGGTGAGCAGTTCTTC.

The chain has TRBV12-5 and TRBJ1-6; possible D gene TRBD1, 5 bases. The germline V gene has CDR1 LGHNT and CDR2 FRNRAP. This CDR3 region has 17 residues. Trimming cost V 6 bases and J 10 bases, with 25 bases left between them. The CDR3 protein is CASGRGSPGRAWSPLHF. The CDR3 nucleotides read TGTGCTAGTGGCCGGGGCTCCCCGGGGAGGGCATGGTCACCCCTCCACTTT.

This clone appeared once. V usage is TRBV19 and J usage is TRBJ1-6; D uncertain. CDR1 is LNHDA and CDR2 is SQIVND in the germline V gene (reference sequence). The CDR3 has 16 residues. V was pared by 3 bases and J by 9 bases, with 18 bases between. CDR3 DNA: TGTGCCAGTAGTATCTTGACGGCACCTAGAGCTTCACCCCTCCACTTT. Translating gives CASSILTAPRASPLHF.